This TCR beta chain came from a study of cytomegalovirus exposure and HLA in healthy donors. Across the study: Out of 398 genotyped donors, about 84% belonged to the Caucasian-associated ancestry cluster. Whole-study findings and limits: Per published reports, the classifier diagnosed cytomegalovirus status with high specificity and sensitivity. The authors later found HLA-associated TCR beta chains more clonally expanded than equally common others.

Both 60 Vbeta primers and 13 Jbeta primers went into the PCR. Profiling relied on immunoSEQ multiplex PCR, and the TCRdb table lists in-frame clones only, not all of them. The table records about 180,000 clones, about 80% of them present only once. Healthy donors of bone marrow made up the group. As regards this clone: Its antigen remains unknown.

Germline-derived CDR1 and CDR2 are LGHNA and YSLEER. The CDR3 totals 14 residues. Trimming cost V 3 bases and J 5 bases; bases outside gene matches: 3. The J gene is TRBJ2-2, the V gene TRBV4-3; 7 bases match TRBD1. The receptor comes from a young woman in good health and CMV-seronegative. The sequenced sample consisted of PBMCs. The CDR3 nucleotides are TGCGCCAGCAGCCAGAACAGGGGAACCGGGGAGCTGTTTTTT. Its protein is CASSQNRGTGELFF.